This T cell receptor beta chain was documented in a study of tumor-infiltrating lymphocytes in primary liver carcinoma. RNA was extracted from whole blood without cell sorting, alongside germline DNA. In germline, CDR1 is MGHRA, CDR2 YSYEKL. The V end lost 6 bases, the J end lost 6 bases, and 21 bases lay between the germline ends. The CDR3 consists of 16 residues. Priming with a constant-region primer yielded TCR beta cDNA from 500 ng total RNA. Three-round nested multiplex PCR performed with slightly modified ARM-PCR produced the TCR beta libraries. The two initial PCR rounds, roughly 9 cycles each, used TRBV1-TRBV30 forward and C-beta reverse primers. TCRdb redid the calling of the multiplex PCR reads with MiXCR, one entry per CDR3 protein. The sample consists of around 170,000 distinct CDR3 sequences, around 60% of them appearing once.

This chain connects TRBV4-1 to TRBJ2-1; no definite D call. This receptor was obtained from a man aged 40-55 years with primary liver carcinoma and hepatitis B virus infection. The specimen was peripheral blood. Here the CDR3 DNA reads TGCGCCAGCAGTCAAAGAGGCGGAATCACCATCAATGAGCAGTTCTTC. Its protein product is CASSQRGGITINEQFF.